The rows below give T cell receptor beta chains drawn from one sample of a study of cytomegalovirus exposure and HLA in healthy donors. TCRdb's copy holds only in-frame clones and misses some; the assay was immunoSEQ multiplex PCR. The table has about 190,000 clones, about 81% seen once. The specimen was PBMCs. The receptors were sampled from a woman between 18 and 29 years old in good health and CMV-seronegative. CDR3s include the opening cysteine and the closing phenylalanine or tryptophan. Fields, in order: J gene, D gene, clone size, V gene, CDR3 length, CDR3 DNA, CDR3 protein. D genes are given only for firm matches. Some rows have no size entry. The others give once, few or many, or a class for an expanded clone.

TRBJ2-5 TRBD2 - TRBV9 15 TGTGCCAGCAGCCCAGGGACTAGCGGGGAGGAGACCCAGTACTTC CASSPGTSGEETQYF
TRBJ1-6 - - TRBV5-1 15 TGCGCCAGCAGGGCCCCGGGGGAGGATAATTCACCCCTCCACTTT CASRAPGEDNSPLHF
TRBJ2-5 - - TRBV7-2 14 TGTGCCAGCAGCTACATGGAGGGCGCGGGGACCCAGTACTTC CASSYMEGAGTQYF
TRBJ2-1 TRBD2 - TRBV5-1 15 TGCGCCAGCAGCTTGGCGCCTAGCGGGAGGAATGAGCAGTTCTTC CASSLAPSGRNEQFF
TRBJ2-1 - few TRBV4-1 16 TGCGCCAGCAGCCAAGATCGCGGTCTAGCCTACAATGAGCAGTTCTTC CASSQDRGLAYNEQFF
TRBJ2-5 TRBD1 - TRBV28 17 TGTGCCAGCAGTTTCCGCGGACAGGGGAAGTACCAAGAGACCCAGTACTTC CASSFRGQGKYQETQYF
TRBJ2-2 - once TRBV18 13 TGTGCCAGCTCACCAGCGAATTCCGGGGAGCTGTTTTTT CASSPANSGELFF
TRBJ2-7 TRBD1 - TRBV15 13 TGTGCCACCAGCAGACTACAGGGGTTTGAGCAGTACTTC CATSRLQGFEQYF
TRBJ2-7 - - TRBV30 12 TGTGCCTGGAAATCTAGCGACTACGAGCAGTACTTC CAWKSSDYEQYF
TRBJ1-2 TRBD1 - TRBV7-2 14 TGTGCCAGCCCGACAGGGAGAGGCTACTATGGCTACACCTTC CASPTGRGYYGYTF
TRBJ2-5 - - TRBV5-1 14 TGCGCCAGCAGCCCCGACAGCACCGGGGAGACCCAGTACTTC CASSPDSTGETQYF
TRBJ1-1 - - TRBV27 12 TGTGCATCGCGAGGGAGTGAACCTGAAGCTTTCTTT CASRGSEPEAFF
TRBJ1-1 TRBD1 - TRBV7-9 15 TGTGCCAGCAGCTCCACCGGGACAGGGAACACTGAAGCTTTCTTT CASSSTGTGNTEAFF
TRBJ2-7 TRBD2 - TRBV2 14 TGTGCCAGCAGCGGGACTAGCGCCGACTACGAGCAGTACTTC CASSGTSADYEQYF
TRBJ1-5 TRBD1 - TRBV19 15 TGTGCCAGTAAGAAAGGGGACAGGGGCAATCAGCCCCAGCATTTT CASKKGDRGNQPQHF
TRBJ1-5 TRBD1 - TRBV28 15 TGTGCCAGCAGTTTAGCAGGGACAGGGGGGGCACCCCAGCATTTT CASSLAGTGGAPQHF
TRBJ2-5 TRBD1 - TRBV5-8 14 TGTGCCAGCAGCTTGGGACAGGGCGGAGAGACCCAGTACTTC CASSLGQGGETQYF
TRBJ2-1 TRBD2 - TRBV6-5 16 TGTGCCAGCAGTTACTCTCCGGGACTAGAGACAAATGAGCAGTTCTTC CASSYSPGLETNEQFF
TRBJ2-7 TRBD1 - TRBV28 15 TGTGCCAGCAGTTTTACACAGGGGGGCTCCTACGAGCAGTACTTC CASSFTQGGSYEQYF
TRBJ2-7 TRBD2 - TRBV2 14 TGTGCCAGCAGTGAGGCTAGCGGGATAGTGAGTCAGTACTTC CASSEASGIVSQYF
TRBJ1-1 TRBD1 few TRBV7-6 13 TGTGCCAGCAGCTCACAGGGGGACACTGAAGCTTTCTTT CASSSQGDTEAFF
TRBJ2-5 TRBD1 - TRBV28 14 TGTGCCAGCAGTCTCGACAGGGTACAAGAGACCCAGTACTTC CASSLDRVQETQYF
TRBJ2-5 - - TRBV7-2 16 TGTGCCAGCAGCTTAGATGGTTACAGAAAACAAGAGACCCAGTACTTC CASSLDGYRKQETQYF
TRBJ2-2 TRBD1 - TRBV19 14 TGTGCCAGTAGTCCTCGCCAGGGGGCCGGGGAGCTGTTTTTT CASSPRQGAGELFF
TRBJ1-2 TRBD1 - TRBV19 16 TGTGCCAGTAGTATAGAACAGGGGAGCTATGACTATGGCTACACCTTC CASSIEQGSYDYGYTF
TRBJ2-2 TRBD2 - TRBV6-9 17 TGTGCCAGCAGTCCGACTAGCGGGGGGCGGGGCACCGGGGAGCTGTTTTTT CASSPTSGGRGTGELFF
TRBJ2-1 TRBD2 - TRBV5-1 13 TGCGCCAGCAGCGAGCGGGGGAACGATGAGCAGTTCTTC CASSERGNDEQFF
TRBJ2-3 TRBD2 - TRBV5-1 14 TGCGCCAGCAGCCGGGGGGGAAACACAGATACGCAGTATTTT CASSRGGNTDTQYF
TRBJ1-1 - few TRBV6-6 14 TGTGCCAGCATTATACAGGGTATGAACACTGAAGCTTTCTTT CASIIQGMNTEAFF
TRBJ2-3 TRBD2 - TRBV2 14 TGTGCCAGCTTGAGACTAGCCAGCACAGATACGCAGTATTTT CASLRLASTDTQYF
TRBJ2-2 TRBD1 few TRBV7-6 16 TGTGCCAGCAGCTTGACACAGGGGGCCAACACCGGGGAGCTGTTTTTT CASSLTQGANTGELFF
TRBJ1-2 - - TRBV6-1 13 TGTGCCAGCAGTCCCCGACAGAACTATGGCTACACCTTC CASSPRQNYGYTF
TRBJ1-5 - - TRBV7-9 12 TGTTCCGGCTCCCGGGATTATCAGCCCCAGCATTTT CSGSRDYQPQHF
TRBJ2-2 TRBD2 - TRBV6-5 16 TGTGCCAGCAGTTTCTCTAGCGGGGGCTACACCGGGGAGCTGTTTTTT CASSFSSGGYTGELFF
TRBJ2-3 - - TRBV15 15 TGTGCCACCAGCAGAGAAAATAGCCGCACAGATACGCAGTATTTT CATSRENSRTDTQYF
TRBJ2-1 TRBD2 - TRBV4-1 16 TGCGCCAGCAGCCAAGGTAGCGGGAGTTCCTACAATGAGCAGTTCTTC CASSQGSGSSYNEQFF
TRBJ2-5 - - TRBV5-4 13 TGTGCCAGCAGCTTGCCGGACCAAGAGACCCAGTACTTC CASSLPDQETQYF